The TCR beta chain described here comes from a study of blood T cell repertoires in COVID-19. Study overall: The analysed material was cDNA or gDNA that came from T cells, B-cell-depleted T cells, or PBMCs.

V lost 1 base, J lost 0 bases, and 10 bases lay in between. CDR1 is SGHTA and CDR2 is FQGNSA in the germline V gene. The CDR3 consists of 15 residues. Clones were sequenced by immunoSEQ multiplex PCR, and TCRdb holds only the in-frame ones, with some missing. The sample records over 200,000 clones, 70% to 90% being singletons. Study members were between about 18 and 95 years old and lived in 24 US regions. Material for sequencing was PBMCs or T cells enriched from blood (not recorded which). The rearrangement joins TRBV7-2 to TRBJ2-7; weak D call: TRBD2 (5 bases). The sequence came from a woman between 45 and 65 years old who had recovered from COVID-19. The CDR3 spells CASSLGLAHSYEQYF. DNA for the CDR3: TGTGCCAGCAGCTTAGGATTAGCGCACTCCTACGAGCAGTACTTC. The full variable domain, completed using reference TRBV7-2 and TRBJ2-7, is GAGVSQSPSNKVTEKGKDVELRCDPISGHTALYWYRQSLGQGLEFLIYFQGNSAPDKSGLPSDRFSAERTGGSVSTLTIQRTQQEDSAVYLCASSLGLAHSYEQYFGPGTRLTVT.